The source of this T cell receptor (beta chain) is a study of PD-1 blockade in classical Hodgkin lymphoma. Overall study results and limits: Baseline diversity was lower in partial responders and progressors than complete responders.

The table came from immunoSEQ multiplex PCR; TCRdb's copy has only in-frame clones and leaves some out. The sample has about 13,000 clones, over 75% seen once. On this clone: What it binds is not known.

CDR3 length equals 16 residues. CDR1 SGDLS and CDR2 YYNGEE come from the germline V gene. After removal of 1 base from V and 9 bases from J, the junction contained 10 bases not matched to a gene. In every patient, relapse followed autologous stem cell transplantation, while exposure to brentuximab vedotin differed. Sequenced material: peripheral blood mononuclear cells (PBMCs), taken at baseline. This chain joins TRBV9 and TRBJ2-1; 10 bases fit TRBD2. The source is a human donor with classical Hodgkin lymphoma. CDR3 sequence (DNA): TGTGCCAGCAGCGTAACTAGCGGGACGCGGGGTGGTGAGCAGTTCTTC. Translation gives CASSVTSGTRGGEQFF.